One and the same sample provided the 26 T cell receptor beta chains below, sequenced in a study of patients and donors after allogeneic stem cell transplantation. MiXCR, run by TCRdb on the RT-PCR reads, gives a single entry per CDR3 protein. The sample consists of under 200,000 distinct CDR3 sequences, roughly 31% of them appearing once. The sample consisted of blood, either unsorted or a sorted T cell fraction (not recorded which). These receptors all come from a human donor who was either an allogeneic HSCT recipient or a stem cell or donor lymphocyte infusion donor (not recorded which). It is not recorded whose cells these are; they may come from a transplant donor.

This sequence joins TRBV4-3 and TRBJ2-7; 11 bases are a match to TRBD2. J was trimmed by 5 bases and V by 0 bases; bases with no gene match: 9. From germline, CDR1 is LGHNA and CDR2 YSLEER. The CDR3 consists of 17 residues. CDR3 region: CASSQERGLAGQHEQYF. The DNA of the CDR3 is TGCGCCAGCAGCCAAGAGAGAGGACTAGCGGGCCAACACGAGCAGTACTTC.

V is TRBV7-2 and J is TRBJ2-5, with D uncertain. From germline, CDR1 is SGHTA and CDR2 FQGNSA. This CDR3 region has 14 residues. V lost 5 bases and J 5 bases, leaving 15 bases between the germline ends. CDR3 protein: CASSRNGFRETQYF. As DNA, the CDR3 is TGTGCCAGCAGCCGTAACGGGTTTCGGGAGACCCAGTACTTC.

This chain connects TRBV30 to TRBJ2-1; the D gene is possibly TRBD1 (5 bases). Germline-derived CDR1 and CDR2 are GTSNPN and SVGIG (reference sequence). CDR3 size: 17 residues. V lost 2 bases to trimming and J lost 5 bases, with 22 bases between them. The CDR3 DNA reads TGTGCCTGGAGTCCAGAGTGGGGCCGCCCCGCAGACAATGAGCAGTTCTTC. Amino acid sequence: CAWSPEWGRPADNEQFF.

This chain uses TRBV27 with TRBJ2-7; 8 nucleotides line up with TRBD2. The CDR3 is made up of 16 amino acids. CDR1 MNHEY and CDR2 SMNVEV come from the germline V gene (reference sequence). J lost 2 bases, V lost 5 bases, and 11 bases had no gene match. CDR3 loop: CASSDGSGSLPYEQYF. The DNA for the CDR3 is TGTGCCAGCAGTGACGGGAGCGGGAGTCTGCCCTACGAGCAGTACTTC.

For the CDR3, the DNA is TGCAGTGCTAGTCGGGGACTAGCGGGAAGACATGAGCAGTTCTTC. Translation: CSASRGLAGRHEQFF. The V call is TRBV20-1, the J call TRBJ2-1; 13 nucleotides agree with TRBD2. This CDR3 contains 15 residues. Trimming cost V 3 bases and J 8 bases; bases outside gene matches: 7. The germline CDR1 and CDR2 sequences are DFQATT and SNEGSKA (reference sequence).

The V call is TRBV12-3 or TRBV12-4, the J call TRBJ1-2; 7 bases map to TRBD1. V was clipped by 5 bases and J by 7 bases; unmatched bases: 7. This CDR3 spans 13 amino acids. This CDR3 is CASSPTGLRGYTF. CDR3 DNA sequence: TGTGCCAGCAGTCCGACAGGGTTGCGTGGCTACACCTTC.

The V and J genes are TRBV29-1 and TRBJ2-7; D perhaps matches TRBD2 (6 bases). Trimming pared 6 bases from V and 9 bases from J, leaving 21 bases between. The CDR3 consists of 13 residues. CDR1 and CDR2 (germline): SQVTM, ANQGSEA. In DNA form, the CDR3 reads TGCAGCGTGGGTCCGGGACTCGGTACGAGGCAGTACTTC. This codes for CSVGPGLGTRQYF.

In its sample, this clonotype was seen a few times. The chain joins TRBV20-1 to TRBJ2-3; 7 bases align to TRBD2. The trim removed 5 bases at V and 2 bases at J, leaving 4 bases unmatched. CDR1 is DFQATT and CDR2 is SNEGSKA in the germline V gene (reference sequence). The CDR3 covers 13 residues. Written as DNA, the CDR3 is TGCAGTGCTGCGCTAGCGGTCACAGATACGCAGTATTTT. Amino acids: CSAALAVTDTQYF.

The chain has TRBV6-2 or TRBV6-3 and TRBJ2-1, with a possible D match to TRBD2 (6 bases). Deletions cut 4 bases from V and 10 bases from J, with 17 bases between. This CDR3 spans 14 amino acids. In germline, CDR1 is MNHEY, CDR2 SVGEGT. CDR3 in amino acids: CASSSPLGGWEQFF. The CDR3 nucleotides read TGTGCCAGCAGTTCCCCCTTGGGGGGATGGGAGCAGTTCTTC.

The chain joins TRBV6-5 to TRBJ1-2; 7 bases are a match to TRBD1. Germline V gene sequence: CDR1 MNHEY, CDR2 SVGAGI. V lost 0 bases, J lost 7 bases, and 17 bases stayed unmatched. There are 18 residues in the CDR3. The chain's CDR3 is CASSYSHLLQQGGLGYTF. The CDR3 DNA reads as TGTGCCAGCAGTTACTCCCACCTCCTCCAACAAGGGGGCCTTGGCTACACCTTC.

This chain links TRBV5-4 with TRBJ1-2; D remains ambiguous. CDR1 and CDR2 from the germline V gene are SGHNT and YYREEE (reference sequence). This CDR3 has 13 amino acids. The germline V and J ends were trimmed by 5 bases and 2 bases, with 10 bases remaining between them. CDR3 region: CASRPDGNYGYTF. CDR3 nucleotides: TGTGCCAGCAGACCCGACGGGAACTATGGCTACACCTTC.

This clonotype has just a few counts. This chain's CDR3 is CASSPSLESGNSPLHF. Written as DNA, the CDR3 is TGTGCCAGCAGCCCTAGTCTGGAGAGCGGCAATTCACCCCTCCACTTT. The rearrangement joins TRBV7-6 to TRBJ1-6, with unresolved D. V was pared by 5 bases and J by 7 bases, with 18 bases between. The CDR3 sequence is 16 residues long. Germline loops: CDR1 SGHVS, CDR2 FNYEAQ.

The chain employs TRBV6-2 or TRBV6-3 and TRBJ1-2; D possibly corresponds to TRBD1 (5 bases). The length of the CDR3 is 12 residues. V was shortened by 6 bases and J by 6 bases, with 11 bases between the two germline ends. CDR1 and CDR2 from the germline V gene are MNHEY and SVGEGT. The CDR3 is CASSLRVNGYTF. CDR3 sequence (DNA): TGTGCCAGCAGCCTCAGGGTGAATGGCTACACCTTC.

The rearrangement uses TRBV27 and TRBJ2-6; 8 bases line up with TRBD1. The CDR3 loop spans 17 amino acids. CDR1 and CDR2 from the germline V gene are MNHEY and SMNVEV (reference sequence). V lost 3 bases to trimming and J lost 3 bases; unmatched junction nucleotides: 7. DNA for the CDR3: TGTGCCAGCAGTTTCGGGGCAGGGGGCTTTGGGGCCAACGTCCTGACTTTC. It codes for CASSFGAGGFGANVLTF.

There are many counts of this clonotype. This chain links TRBV6-5 with TRBJ1-1; no clear D gene. Germline lookup yields CDR1 MNHEY and CDR2 SVGAGI. V was cut by 0 bases and J by 3 bases, with 5 bases left in between. The CDR3 sequence is 13 residues long. CDR3 region: CASSYSSHTEAFF. DNA of the CDR3: TGTGCCAGCAGTTACTCGTCCCACACTGAAGCTTTCTTT.

CDR3 in DNA: TGTGCCAGCAGCCTCCAAGGACGACGGGAAAAACTGTTTTTT. Translating gives CASSLQGRREKLFF. V usage is TRBV7-9 and J usage is TRBJ1-4, with D unresolved. V was trimmed by 5 bases and J by 8 bases, leaving 15 bases between them. This CDR3 is built from 14 residues. Looked up from germline, CDR1 is SEHNR and CDR2 is FQNEAQ (reference sequence). Full variable domain (outside the CDR3, taken from reference TRBV7-9 and TRBJ1-4): DTGVSQNPRHKITKRGQNVTFRCDPISEHNRLYWYRQTLGQGPEFLTYFQNEAQLEKSRLLSDRFSAERPKGSFSTLEIQRTEQGDSAMYLCASSLQGRREKLFFGSGTQLSVL.

The gene calls are TRBV20-1 and TRBJ1-2, with D maybe TRBD1 (6 bases). V was clipped by 0 bases and J by 4 bases, with 15 bases between them. The CDR3 runs 15 residues. Germline V CDR1 and CDR2: DFQATT, SNEGSKA (reference sequence). Here the CDR3 DNA reads TGCAGTGCTAGAGATAAGGGAAGGGGGGCCTATGGCTACACCTTC. Translating it yields CSARDKGRGAYGYTF.

The CDR3 nucleotides are TGTGCCAGCAGTTACGGACTAGCGGGAGCTGGTAGCGAGCAGTACTTC. Translation: CASSYGLAGAGSEQYF. This rearrangement joins TRBV6-2 or TRBV6-3 to TRBJ2-7, with 13 positions matching TRBD2. The J segment lost 6 bases and the V segment lost 2 bases, leaving 7 bases of the junction unmatched. The CDR3 covers 16 residues. The V gene's germline CDR1 is MNHEY and CDR2 SVGEGT.

The chain uses TRBV10-3 and TRBJ2-7; D is tentatively TRBD1 or TRBD2 (5 bases each). This CDR3 has 14 residues. The V and J ends lost 7 bases and 6 bases respectively, with 19 bases between them. Germline V CDR1 and CDR2: ENHRY, SYGVKD. CDR3 region: CAIKAAGTSAEQYF. CDR3 DNA sequence: TGTGCCATCAAAGCAGCCGGGACCTCCGCCGAGCAGTACTTC.

This clonotype came up a few times. The chain recombines TRBV6-4 with TRBJ1-2, with TRBD1 matching 8 bases. CDR3 size: 18 residues. J gave up 5 bases and V 6 bases, and 20 bases lay outside the gene matches. Germline CDR1 reads MRHNA; CDR2 reads SNTAGT. The CDR3 DNA sequence: TGTGCCAGCAGCATCACGGACAGGGCGGGAGGTTTTGCGTATGGCTACACCTTC. Its protein is CASSITDRAGGFAYGYTF.

This sequence joins TRBV18 and TRBJ1-5; D is uncertain. This CDR3 spans 13 amino acids. The V and J ends lost 1 base and 8 bases respectively, with 9 bases between them. Germline V gene lookup returns CDR1 KGHSH and CDR2 LQKENI. The CDR3 bases are TGTGCCAGCTCACCACGAATCGAGGAGCCCCAGCATTTT. Translated: CASSPRIEEPQHF.

The rearrangement joins TRBV11-1 to TRBJ2-1; 9 nucleotides match TRBD2. The CDR3 extends over 16 amino acids. Germline V gene sequence: CDR1 SGHAT, CDR2 FQDESV (reference sequence). V lost 5 bases, J lost 2 bases, and 7 bases stayed unmatched. The CDR3 coding sequence is TGTGCCAGCAGCCCCGTAGCGGGAGTTACCTACAATGAGCAGTTCTTC. Its translation: CASSPVAGVTYNEQFF. Full variable domain (rest looked up from reference TRBV11-1 and TRBJ2-1): EAEVAQSPRYKITEKSQAVAFWCDPISGHATLYWYRQILGQGPELLVQFQDESVVDDSQLPKDRFSAERLKGVDSTLKIQPAELGDSAMYLCASSPVAGVTYNEQFFGPGTRLTVL.

As DNA, the CDR3 is TGTGCCAGCAGCTTAGACGGAGCCAATGAGCAGTTCTTC. Its protein is CASSLDGANEQFF. This chain uses TRBV11-2 with TRBJ2-1; D gene unclear. From germline, CDR1 is SGHAT and CDR2 FQNNGV. Trimming took 0 bases from V and 6 from J, leaving 6 bases between them. The CDR3 loop spans 13 amino acids.

The sample holds one count of this clonotype. The V and J genes are TRBV7-2 and TRBJ2-6, with no clear D. The CDR3 totals 16 residues. Trimming stripped 9 bases from V and 4 bases from J, with 19 bases between. Germline-derived CDR1 and CDR2 are SGHTA and FQGNSA. The CDR3 region is CASLPLPGSGANVLTF. Written as DNA, the CDR3 is TGTGCCAGTTTACCCCTACCCGGGTCCGGGGCCAACGTCCTGACTTTC. Looking up the rest from reference TRBV7-2 and TRBJ2-6 gives the full variable domain: GAGVSQSPSNKVTEKGKDVELRCDPISGHTALYWYRQSLGQGLEFLIYFQGNSAPDKSGLPSDRFSAERTGGSVSTLTIQRTQQEDSAVYLCASLPLPGSGANVLTFGAGSRLTVL.

This clonotype has a single count. This chain links TRBV25-1 with TRBJ1-1, with D perhaps matching TRBD1 (5 bases). The germline CDR1 and CDR2 sequences are MGHDK and SYGVNS. The V end was cut by 4 bases, the J end by 2 bases, with 11 bases between. The CDR3 sequence is 14 residues long. CDR3: CASSVSGTNTEAFF. The CDR3 coding sequence is TGTGCCAGCAGTGTGTCCGGGACCAACACTGAAGCTTTCTTT.

This clonotype occurred a few times. The chain has TRBV7-9 and TRBJ1-6; 9 bases fit TRBD1. The CDR3 is 16 amino acids. Germline trimming cut 5 bases from V and 9 bases from J; bases unmatched to any gene: 11. Germline assignment: CDR1 SEHNR and CDR2 FQNEAQ (reference sequence). Here the CDR3 DNA reads TGTGCCAGCAGCACGTGGCCGGGACAGGGTCGTTCACCCCTCCACTTT. Amino acid sequence: CASSTWPGQGRSPLHF. The complete variable domain, with remaining parts taken from reference TRBV7-9 and TRBJ1-6, reads DTGVSQNPRHKITKRGQNVTFRCDPISEHNRLYWYRQTLGQGPEFLTYFQNEAQLEKSRLLSDRFSAERPKGSFSTLEIQRTEQGDSAMYLCASSTWPGQGRSPLHFGNGTRLTVT.